The clone carrying this TCR beta chain occurred a few times. The sample contains more than one DNA sequence encoding this CDR3. Trimming shortened V by 0 bases and J by 8 bases, and 8 bases separated the two germline ends. In germline, CDR1 is SGDLS, CDR2 YYNGEE. This CDR3 has 12 amino acids. The data stem from a study of OX40 agonist ivuxolimab in advanced cancers. Systemic immunosuppression or autoimmune disease history was grounds to exclude patients. Assay: immunoSEQ multiplex PCR; the TCRdb copy retains only in-frame clones and omits some. The sample comprises around 140,000 clones, less than 95% of which are singletons, and roughly 1.1% rests with the top ten.

Sequences were derived from CD4+ or CD8+ T cells sorted from blood, sampled in a trial of the OX40 agonist ivuxolimab. The V call is TRBV9, the J call TRBJ1-2; D gene ambiguous. This receptor was obtained from an adult with an advanced solid tumor such as melanoma, head and neck, liver or kidney cancer. This CDR3 reads CASSVGEGGYTF. The DNA of the CDR3 is TGTGCCAGCAGCGTAGGAGAGGGCGGCTACACCTTC.